One sample yielded the 4 T cell receptor beta chains listed below, sequenced in a study of blood T cell repertoires in COVID-19 (TCRdb year 2020). The library relied on the immunoSEQ multiplex PCR assay. TCRdb took over this immuneACCESS table, retaining in-frame rearrangements with V and J assigned. Such tables are incomplete; in checked studies, under half of the missing clones stem from an unresolved V gene, and the remainder is unexplained. Counted in this sample were 200,000 to 250,000 clones; roughly 80% of them appeared once. Approximately 1.3% of the sample is in the top ten clones. Specimen: PBMCs or T cells enriched from blood (not recorded which). All receptors derive from a woman aged 40-49 years with acute COVID-19.

The rearrangement links TRBV10-2 to TRBJ1-1; 8 bases match TRBD1. The V and J ends lost 0 bases and 4 bases, in that order; junction bases with no gene match: 1. The CDR3 loop spans 14 amino acids. Germline assignment: CDR1 WSHSY and CDR2 SAAADI. The CDR3: CASSESTGGTEAFF. DNA of the CDR3: TGCGCCAGCAGTGAGTCTACAGGGGGCACTGAAGCTTTCTTT.

The genes are TRBV2 and TRBJ1-5; D perhaps matches TRBD1 (5 bases). Germline V gene lookup returns CDR1 SNHLY and CDR2 FYNNEI. The V end was cut by 4 bases, the J end by 5 bases, with 27 bases between. CDR3 length: 19 amino acids. The CDR3 spells CASSAWGARQGGVDQPQHF. The CDR3 nucleotides are TGTGCCAGCAGTGCATGGGGCGCCAGGCAGGGAGGGGTGGATCAGCCCCAGCATTTT.

This clone appeared a few times. The chain couples TRBV3-1 (or the pseudogene TRBV3-2) to TRBJ1-2; unclear D gene. The CDR3 is made up of 15 amino acids. Per the germline V gene, CDR1 is LGHDT and CDR2 is YNNKEL (reference sequence). Trimming removed 8 bases at V and 2 bases at J, with 18 bases between. CDR3 DNA sequence: TGTGCCAGCGCCCCTACCCGGGTATCGAACTATGGCTACACCTTC. Protein sequence: CASAPTRVSNYGYTF.

The chain recombines TRBV28 with TRBJ2-7; TRBD2 matches 7 bases. The CDR3 is made up of 14 amino acids. V lost 5 bases, J lost 0 bases, and 4 bases stayed unmatched. Germline loops: CDR1 MDHEN, CDR2 SYDVKM. As DNA, the CDR3 is TGTGCCAGCAGTATTGGCGGGAGCTCCTACGAGCAGTACTTC. Protein product: CASSIGGSSYEQYF.